A selection of T cell receptor beta chains follows, all from one sample in a study of cytomegalovirus exposure and HLA in healthy donors. Data came from immunoSEQ multiplex PCR; TCRdb stores just in-frame clones and leaves some out. The repertoire holds some 84,000 clones, with around three fifths as singletons. Sequencing was performed on PBMCs. Receptors were obtained from a woman aged 40 to 50 in good health and CMV-seropositive. Each CDR3 is given with its conserved first and last residue. The D gene is left open where the match is weak. Rows give clone size only sometimes, using once, few, many, or a class for an expanded clone.

v_call	d_call	clone_size	j_call	cdr3_nt	cdr3_aa
TRBV4-1	TRBD2	once	TRBJ2-1	TGCGCCAGCAGCCAAGTAATCCCGGGAGGGCCTCTTTTCAATGAGCAGTTCTTC	CASSQVIPGGPLFNEQFF
TRBV7-8	NA	few	TRBJ1-5	TGTGCCAGCAGAGAAGCCCATAATAGCAATCAGCCCCAGCATTTT	CASREAHNSNQPQHF
TRBV7-2	TRBD2	NA	TRBJ2-5	TGTGCCAGCACCGAAAGGGGACTAGCGTCCAGGCCCGCAGGGACCCAGTACTTC	CASTERGLASRPAGTQYF
TRBV19	TRBD1	NA	TRBJ1-1	TGTGCCAGTAAAGATCCCCAGACAGGGGGAATTGAAGCTTTCTTT	CASKDPQTGGIEAFF
TRBV7-2	NA	NA	TRBJ2-7	TGTGCCAGCAGCCCCGAACTTTTTCTCGGTCACGAGCAGTACTTC	CASSPELFLGHEQYF
TRBV6-6	NA	few	TRBJ2-6	TGTGCCAGCAGTTACGGGGAGAACTCTGGGGCCAACGTCCTGACTTTC	CASSYGENSGANVLTF
TRBV2	NA	NA	TRBJ1-1	TGTGCCAGCAGTGAACAGGGCCTGGACACTGAAGCTTTCTTT	CASSEQGLDTEAFF
TRBV4-3	NA	few	TRBJ2-7	TGCGCCAGCAGCCAGGGATTCAAGGGGGACGAGCAGTACTTC	CASSQGFKGDEQYF
TRBV6-5	TRBD2	NA	TRBJ2-1	TGTGCCAGCAGTTCTCTAGCGGGGGGGCACAATGAGCAGTTCTTC	CASSSLAGGHNEQFF
TRBV7-9	NA	NA	TRBJ1-1	TGTGCCAGCAGCTTAGCGTATATTAGGAAGGGGGACACTGAAGCTTTCTTT	CASSLAYIRKGDTEAFF
TRBV28	TRBD2	NA	TRBJ2-2	TGTGCCAGCAGTTTACTAGCGGGAACGAACACCGGGGAGCTGTTTTTT	CASSLLAGTNTGELFF
TRBV27	NA	NA	TRBJ2-7	TGTGCCAGCAGGTCGGGGACTTATCCCTCCTACGAGCAGTACTTC	CASRSGTYPSYEQYF
TRBV9	NA	NA	TRBJ1-1	TGTGCCAGCAGCCATGGACAGTACACTGAAGCTTTCTTT	CASSHGQYTEAFF
TRBV19	NA	NA	TRBJ1-2	TGTGCCAGTAGTCCTCGGGACACCTATGGCTACACCTTC	CASSPRDTYGYTF
TRBV7-3	NA	NA	TRBJ1-1	TGTGCCAGCAGCTTATCCGGGGACACTGAAGCTTTCTTT	CASSLSGDTEAFF
TRBV7-2	TRBD2	NA	TRBJ2-1	TGTGCCAGCAGCCCCCGAAGAACTAGCGGGGAGTACGGTGAGCAGTTCTTC	CASSPRRTSGEYGEQFF
TRBV7-3	TRBD2	NA	TRBJ2-1	TGTGCCAGCAGCTTAAGGACTAGCGGGAAGGATGAGCAGTTCTTC	CASSLRTSGKDEQFF
TRBV7-2	TRBD1	NA	TRBJ1-2	TGTGCCAGCAGTTTATCGGGGACCGGGACAGGTCGTGGCTACACCTTC	CASSLSGTGTGRGYTF
TRBV5-6	TRBD1	NA	TRBJ2-7	TGTGCCAGCAGCTTCCGGGACAGGGCTTACGAGCAGTACTTC	CASSFRDRAYEQYF
TRBV5-1	NA	NA	TRBJ2-3	TGCGCCAGCAGCTCCGGGACTCATGGGGATACGCAGTATTTT	CASSSGTHGDTQYF
TRBV27	NA	few	TRBJ1-5	TGTGCCAGCAGTTTACAAGGTGAGGGCCAGCATTTT	CASSLQGEGQHF
TRBV5-6	TRBD2	NA	TRBJ2-3	TGTGCCAGCAGCTTGGCCTGGGTGGCTAGCGGGAGCACAGATACGCAGTATTTT	CASSLAWVASGSTDTQYF
TRBV4-3	NA	NA	TRBJ1-2	TGCGCCAGCAGCCAAGACAGGGTTGGCTACACCTTC	CASSQDRVGYTF
TRBV27	NA	NA	TRBJ1-3	TGTGCCAGCAGTTTAAACCCACAGCTGGACACCATATATTTT	CASSLNPQLDTIYF
TRBV18	TRBD1	NA	TRBJ1-5	TGTGCCAGCTCACCGGGACAGGGGCGTATTCAGCCCCAGCATTTT	CASSPGQGRIQPQHF
TRBV2	NA	NA	TRBJ2-7	TGTGCCAGCAGTGAGACGGGAGCTCCCGAGCAGTACTTC	CASSETGAPEQYF
TRBV7-2	TRBD2	few	TRBJ2-1	TGTGCCAGCAGCCCCCTGCTAGCGGGCGCTTACAATGAGCAGTTCTTC	CASSPLLAGAYNEQFF
TRBV5-1	NA	NA	TRBJ2-3	TGCGCCAGCAGGGATCGGCGGTTTCAAGTCGGCACAGATACGCAGTATTTT	CASRDRRFQVGTDTQYF
TRBV18	TRBD1	once	TRBJ2-5	TGTGCCAGCTCACCACAAGAGAGACAGGGTGAGACCCAGTACTTC	CASSPQERQGETQYF
TRBV18	NA	few	TRBJ2-6	TGTGCCAGCTCACTTCAGGGGTTCTCTGGGGCCAACGTCCTGACTTTC	CASSLQGFSGANVLTF
TRBV28	NA	NA	TRBJ1-6	TGTGCCATCCGACGGGATAATTCACCCCTCCACTTT	CAIRRDNSPLHF
TRBV28	NA	few	TRBJ1-2	TGTGCCAGCAGAATTTTGGGAGGGTACGGGTCTAACTATGGCTACACCTTC	CASRILGGYGSNYGYTF
TRBV25-1	TRBD2	NA	TRBJ2-7	TGTGCCAGCAGTGATCCCGGGACTAGCGGGAGTCACGAGCAGTACTTC	CASSDPGTSGSHEQYF
TRBV30	NA	NA	TRBJ1-3	TGTGCCTGGAGAGGGGTGAGCTCTGGAAACACCATATATTTT	CAWRGVSSGNTIYF
TRBV27	TRBD1	NA	TRBJ2-3	TGTGCCAGCAGTACCCTACAGGGGTCATTCTCAGATACGCAGTATTTT	CASSTLQGSFSDTQYF
TRBV27	TRBD1	NA	TRBJ1-1	TGTGCCAGCAGTTTGAGGTCTCCGGGACAGGGGTTGGACACTGAAGCTTTCTTT	CASSLRSPGQGLDTEAFF
TRBV27	NA	NA	TRBJ1-1	TGTGCCAGCAGACTAGATAATCGGAGAAACACTGAAGCTTTCTTT	CASRLDNRRNTEAFF
TRBV2	TRBD1	NA	TRBJ1-1	TGTGCCAGCAGGGAACAGGGGGCTGGGGGCACTGAAGCTTTCTTT	CASREQGAGGTEAFF
TRBV28	NA	NA	TRBJ1-5	TGTGCCAGCGGGGGCAGCCCAAATCAGCCCCAGCATTTT	CASGGSPNQPQHF
TRBV7-9	NA	NA	TRBJ1-2	TGTGCCAGCAGCTTATGTGCCGGGACAATGGGCTACACCTTC	CASSLCAGTMGYTF
TRBV7-2	NA	NA	TRBJ2-5	TGTGCCAGCAGCTTAGGTCCTAGCCCACAAGAGACCCAGTACTTC	CASSLGPSPQETQYF
TRBV2	NA	few	TRBJ2-5	TGTGCCAGCAGTGAGTTGGACGGCTCAGGGGAGACCCAGTACTTC	CASSELDGSGETQYF
TRBV28	NA	NA	TRBJ2-1	TGTGCCAGCAGTAGGCTTAGCGGTCTCGGCAATGAGCAGTTCTTC	CASSRLSGLGNEQFF
TRBV28	NA	few	TRBJ2-6	TGTGCCAGCAGGCAAGACAGTTTCTGGGGGGCCAACGTCCTGACTTTC	CASRQDSFWGANVLTF
TRBV14	NA	NA	TRBJ2-7	TGTGCCAGCAGCCAAGACACAGGGTTGAGGCAGTACTTC	CASSQDTGLRQYF
TRBV28	NA	NA	TRBJ1-1	TGTGCCAGCAGTACTGCCGGTCGACTGGGAGCTTTCTTT	CASSTAGRLGAFF
TRBV6-6	NA	NA	TRBJ2-3	TGTGCCAGCAGTTACGGGGACTCGTTCTTCACAGATACGCAGTATTTT	CASSYGDSFFTDTQYF
TRBV6-5	NA	NA	TRBJ2-7	TGTGCCAGCAGTTGCCCTTTCGTTGGGGGGAACTACGAGCAGTACTTC	CASSCPFVGGNYEQYF
TRBV5-1	TRBD2	NA	TRBJ2-7	TGCGCCAGCAAGCGGACTAGCGGGAGCAACGAGCAGTACTTC	CASKRTSGSNEQYF
TRBV15	NA	NA	TRBJ1-3	TGTGCCACCAGCAGAGATGGTACAGCCGGAAACACCATATATTTT	CATSRDGTAGNTIYF
TRBV30	NA	NA	TRBJ2-7	TGTGCCTGGAGTGGAGGACTCTACGAGCAGTACTTC	CAWSGGLYEQYF